The T cell receptor beta chain under discussion was sequenced for a study of shared clonotypes between healthy human individuals. General observations from the study: A generally larger estimated richness was seen in naive subsets than in memory subsets. The four-donor shared clonotypes exceeded non-shared clonotypes in generation probability, with non-shared ones scoring lower. Rarefaction showed sorted-subset sequencing was incomplete despite large depth.

Regarding this clone: Its antigen remains unidentified.

Clones were read by immunoSEQ multiplex PCR, and TCRdb kept only the in-frame ones, dropping some. The table records about 980,000 clones, about three quarters of them present only once. This TCR derives from a man aged 18 to 30 in good health. The material sequenced was memory CD4+ T cells sorted from blood. Subset specified: CD45RA-negative fraction.

The CDR3 loop reads CASSSQRGEAFF. The CDR3 nucleotides read TGTGCCAGCAGTTCCCAGAGGGGTGAAGCTTTCTTT. The genes are TRBV28 and TRBJ1-1; perhaps TRBD1 as D (5 bases). This CDR3 is built from 12 residues. Trimming took off 4 bases at V and 7 bases at J, with 10 bases between the two ends. CDR1 and CDR2 (germline): MDHEN, SYDVKM.